This T cell receptor beta chain was sequenced in a study of T cells in tumors after PD-1 blockade. Study as a whole: Some patients also took daily vismodegib 150 mg during anti-PD-1 treatment. Mean per tumor sample: approximately 26,000 templates (about 550-100,000), 6,000 to 7,500 unique clonotypes.

Study-wide results and limits: Blood contained about 44% of the tumor's TCR clonotypes. Clonal replacement, not reinvigoration, is suggested for expanded exhausted CD8+ clones after therapy.

Comments on this clone: As yet, its antigen is unknown.

This sample's time point: second of two post-therapy site-matched biopsies roughly 2 months apart. Here immunoSEQ multiplex PCR was the method, and the copy in TCRdb shows in-frame clones only, minus some. The sample lists 7,500 to 8,500 clones; roughly 57% were seen once. The receptor was derived from a human donor with basal cell carcinoma. The source was tumor tissue, collected after anti-PD-1 treatment.

The CDR3 is CASSFRDRVTDTQYF. The CDR3 nucleotides are TGTGCCAGCAGTTTCCGGGACAGGGTCACAGATACGCAGTATTTT. The gene calls are TRBV27 and TRBJ2-3; 9 positions match TRBD1. From germline, CDR1 is MNHEY and CDR2 SMNVEV (reference sequence). This CDR3 is 15 amino acids long. V lost 3 bases, J lost 2 bases, and 3 bases stayed unmatched.